What follows are 17 T cell receptor beta chains derived from one specimen sequenced in a study of T cell changes during pregnancy in multiple sclerosis. The method was immunoSEQ multiplex PCR; TCRdb's version includes in-frame clones alone and lacks a portion of them. The sample comprises 100,000 or so clones, 75% to 95% of which are singletons, and approximately 0.76% rests with the top ten. The specimen comprised peripheral blood, sampled in the second trimester of pregnancy. The origin of the receptors is a female donor in good health, enrolled as a control in a pregnancy study.

The rearrangement joins TRBV5-6 to TRBJ1-5; 8 bases agree with TRBD1. The CDR3 totals 16 residues. The J segment lost 6 bases and the V segment lost 0 bases, leaving 8 bases of the junction unmatched. Germline V gene sequence: CDR1 SGHDT, CDR2 YYEEEE. CDR3 sequence: CASSLGLTGESQPQHF. In nucleotides, the CDR3 is TGTGCCAGCAGCTTGGGCTTGACAGGGGAATCTCAGCCCCAGCATTTT.

The genes are TRBV2 and TRBJ2-2; no firm D call. Between the trimmed V and J ends, which lost 5 bases and 3 bases, there was a span of 10 bases. CDR3 length: 14 residues. Germline V CDR1 and CDR2: SNHLY, FYNNEI. CDR3 sequence reads: CASSSLLYTGELFF. Here the CDR3 DNA reads TGTGCCAGCAGTTCCCTCCTTTACACCGGGGAGCTGTTTTTT. The full variable domain, completed using reference TRBV2 and TRBJ2-2, is EPEVTQTPSHQVTQMGQEVILRCVPISNHLYFYWYRQILGQKVEFLVSFYNNEISEKSEIFDDQFSVERPDGSNFTLKIRSTKLEDSAMYFCASSSLLYTGELFFGEGSRLTVL.

V is TRBV19 and J is TRBJ2-3; no firm D call. Germline V CDR1 and CDR2: LNHDA, SQIVND (reference sequence). The CDR3 is 12 amino acids. Trimming took off 9 bases at V and 4 bases at J, with 11 bases between the two ends. The CDR3 bases are TGTGCCAGCCAAGAGGTCGCAGATACGCAGTATTTT. Residues: CASQEVADTQYF.

The J gene is TRBJ1-4, the V gene TRBV28; 7 nucleotides align to TRBD1. Germline values: CDR1 MDHEN, CDR2 SYDVKM. This CDR3 spans 13 amino acids. V was clipped by 5 bases and J by 10 bases; unmatched bases: 7. The CDR3 DNA reads TGTGCCAGCAGTGTGGGGGACAGTGGAAAACTGTTTTTT. Its protein product is CASSVGDSGKLFF.

The chain uses TRBV7-2 and TRBJ2-7, with 8 nucleotides matching TRBD2. CDR1 is SGHTA, CDR2 FQGNSA, per germline. The trim removed 4 bases at V and 0 bases at J, leaving 11 bases unmatched. CDR3 length: 17 amino acids. The CDR3: CASSSQTLAGSSYEQYF. Here the CDR3 DNA reads TGTGCCAGCAGCTCGCAAACCTTAGCGGGGAGCTCCTACGAGCAGTACTTC.

V usage is TRBV9 and J usage is TRBJ2-6, with 8 bases fitting TRBD1. CDR3 length: 15 residues. Losses at the gene ends were 3 bases for V and 4 bases for J; bases not matched to a gene: 3. The germline gives CDR1 SGDLS, CDR2 YYNGEE. Here the CDR3 DNA reads TGTGCCAGCAGCGCGACAGGGGCCGGGGCCAACGTCCTGACTTTC. Its protein product is CASSATGAGANVLTF.

The rearrangement links TRBV9 to TRBJ2-1; 10 nucleotides align to TRBD1. V was clipped by 4 bases and J by 10 bases; unmatched bases: 8. CDR1 is SGDLS, CDR2 YYNGEE, per germline. The CDR3 length is 14 residues. The CDR3 here is CASSTGQGWGEQFF. CDR3 in DNA: TGTGCCAGCAGCACGGGACAGGGGTGGGGAGAGCAGTTCTTC. Drawing the rest from reference TRBV9 and TRBJ2-1, the complete variable domain is DSGVTQTPKHLITATGQRVTLRCSPRSGDLSVYWYQQSLDQGLQFLIQYYNGEERAKGNILERFSAQQFPDLHSELNLSSLELGDSALYFCASSTGQGWGEQFFGPGTRLTVL.

The V and J genes are TRBV7-2 and TRBJ1-3, with TRBD1 as a possible D gene (5 bases). Germline lookup yields CDR1 SGHTA and CDR2 FQGNSA. V lost 2 bases and J lost 2, with 13 bases in between. The CDR3 has 16 residues. Here the CDR3 reads CASSLLGQLTGNTIYF. The CDR3 nucleotides read TGTGCCAGCAGCTTACTAGGACAACTAACTGGAAACACCATATATTTT.

J is TRBJ2-5 and V is TRBV11-2; D is perhaps TRBD2 (6 bases). The CDR3 sequence is 15 residues long. The germline V gene has CDR1 SGHAT and CDR2 FQNNGV. Trimming cost V 1 base and J 5 bases, with 14 bases left between them. The CDR3 region has the DNA TGTGCCAGCAGCTTAGGCGCGGGAAATTTGGAGACCCAGTACTTC. It codes for CASSLGAGNLETQYF.

The rearrangement uses TRBV5-1 and TRBJ2-5; the D is unclear. Trimming pared 2 bases from V and 4 bases from J, leaving 3 bases between. Germline V gene sequence: CDR1 SGHRS, CDR2 YFSETQ. This CDR3 comprises 11 residues. The CDR3 DNA sequence: TGCGCCAGCAGCTTACTAGAGACCCAGTACTTC. The encoded protein is CASSLLETQYF.

Details on this clone: Additional DNA sequences in this sample encode the identical CDR3. V and J are TRBV5-1 and TRBJ2-5; 8 bases map to TRBD1. The V and J ends lost 4 bases and 4 bases, in that order; junction bases with no gene match: 6. Germline-derived CDR1 and CDR2 are SGHRS and YFSETQ. The CDR3 runs to 14 residues. CDR3 coding DNA: TGCGCCAGCAGCACAGGACAGGGACGAGAGACCCAGTACTTC. As protein: CASSTGQGRETQYF.

This chain links TRBV18 with TRBJ1-3, with 10 bases identical to TRBD1. V trimming: 6 bases; J trimming: 0 bases; junction bases outside the gene matches: 5. Per germline, CDR1 KGHSH and CDR2 LQKENI. CDR3 length equals 16 residues. The CDR3 loop reads CASSEGQGVSGNTIYF. The CDR3 bases are TGTGCCAGCTCTGAAGGACAGGGGGTCTCTGGAAACACCATATATTTT.

This sequence joins TRBV5-1 and TRBJ1-4; tentative D call: TRBD1 (5 bases). CDR3 length: 14 residues. Germline CDR1 SGHRS, CDR2 YFSETQ. The V end was cut by 1 base, the J end by 8 bases, with 12 bases between. CDR3 nucleotides: TGCGCCAGCAGCTTGAGGGACTCTACCGAAAAACTGTTTTTT. It translates to CASSLRDSTEKLFF.

The genes are TRBV5-1 and TRBJ2-1, with 11 positions matching TRBD1. Germline CDR1 SGHRS, CDR2 YFSETQ. After removal of 1 base from V and 9 bases from J, the junction contained 6 bases not matched to a gene. The CDR3 spans 15 residues. In nucleotides, the CDR3 is TGCGCCAGCAGCTTGTCGGGACAGGGGGGGGCTGAGCAGTTCTTC. Encoded protein: CASSLSGQGGAEQFF.

CDR3 DNA: TGTGCCAGCATCCGACAGGGCAATTTGGACACTGAAGCTTTCTTT. Amino acids: CASIRQGNLDTEAFF. The genes are TRBV5-4 and TRBJ1-1; 7 positions agree with TRBD1. After removal of 6 bases from V and 3 bases from J, the junction contained 11 bases not matched to a gene. The CDR3 is 15 amino acids. The V gene's germline CDR1 is SGHNT and CDR2 YYREEE (reference sequence).

The V gene is TRBV7-9, the J gene TRBJ1-1; D may be TRBD1 (5 bases). CDR1 SEHNR and CDR2 FQNEAQ come from the germline V gene (reference sequence). The CDR3 length is 13 residues. V lost 5 bases, J lost 4 bases, and 11 bases lay in between. CDR3 loop: CASSPMGGTEAFF. CDR3 DNA sequence: TGTGCCAGCAGCCCCATGGGGGGCACTGAAGCTTTCTTT. Variable domain in full (rest from reference TRBV7-9 and TRBJ1-1): DTGVSQNPRHKITKRGQNVTFRCDPISEHNRLYWYRQTLGQGPEFLTYFQNEAQLEKSRLLSDRFSAERPKGSFSTLEIQRTEQGDSAMYLCASSPMGGTEAFFGQGTRLTVV.

The J gene is TRBJ2-1, the V gene TRBV6-5; 7 nucleotides align to TRBD1. V trimming: 6 bases; J trimming: 4 bases; junction bases outside the gene matches: 6. This CDR3 has 14 residues. Germline assignment: CDR1 MNHEY and CDR2 SVGAGI. The CDR3 coding sequence is TGTGCCAGCAGACGGGGACAGACGTACAATGAGCAGTTCTTC. Residues: CASRRGQTYNEQFF.